This note documents a single T cell receptor beta chain sequence. Antigen specificity is unknown. The CDR3 spans 14 residues. In germline, CDR1 is LNHDA, CDR2 SQIVND (reference sequence). V was shortened by 6 bases and J by 3 bases, with 13 bases between the two germline ends. These data originate in a study of molecular identifiers for immune sequencing clone quantification. Study conclusions and caveats: For effector cells, clones above 20 RNA copies held over 97% of molecules; for naive cells, under 1%.

TCRdb reprocessed the PCR reads with MiXCR, giving one entry per CDR3 protein. This sample has about 510,000 distinct CDR3 sequences, with 20% to 25% found just once. The chain joins TRBV19 to TRBJ2-3; the D gene is possibly TRBD1 (6 bases). Sequencing was carried out using naive CD8+ T cells from blood, with Jurkat cell RNA spiked in. Documented subset: FACS-sorted CD8+CD4-CCR7+CD45RA+ naive T cells. This clonotype originated in a human donor in good health. Some libraries in this study had Jurkat cell RNA spiked in. CDR3 protein: CASSPGTPTDTQYF. The CDR3 DNA sequence: TGTGCCAGTAGCCCCGGGACACCAACAGATACGCAGTATTTT.